One T cell receptor (beta chain) is described in this entry. TCRdb reprocessed the 5' RACE reads, with one entry per CDR3 protein and no DNA. In all, the sample yields approximately 340,000 distinct CDR3 sequences. The data were obtained in a study of monozygotic twins with inflammatory bowel disease. The CDR3 has 13 amino acids. CDR1 and CDR2 (germline): ENHRY, SYGVKD. The sequence was obtained from a human donor with ulcerative colitis or Crohn's disease, or a healthy co-twin of an affected twin (not recorded which). Source material: blood. This chain joins TRBV10-3 and TRBJ2-1; TCRdb's D gene call, TRBD1, goes unchecked for lack of DNA. The CDR3 reads CAIGSGQDNEQFF.